The TCR beta chain under discussion was sequenced for a study of T cells in localized non-small cell lung cancer. Study findings and constraints: Compared with tumor, uninvolved adjacent lung displayed greater T cell clonality, ranking highest overall. Longer overall survival was seen with higher T cell density measured in blood. Appearing in adjacent lung were a median about 59 of the top 100 tumor clones. Sequencing covered just one tumor region, so heterogeneity cannot be ruled out.

About this clone itself: Its antigen is currently unknown.

Germline values: CDR1 LGHNA, CDR2 YNFKEQ. The CDR3 is 15 residues long. The V and J ends lost 4 bases and 1 base, in that order; junction bases with no gene match: 3. Using immunoSEQ multiplex PCR, the repertoire was profiled, and TCRdb retains in-frame clones only, with some absent. The repertoire holds approximately 83,000 clones, with approximately 90% as singletons. This clonotype originated in a woman aged 35-75 years with stage I squamous cell lung carcinoma. The chain has TRBV4-2 and TRBJ2-5; 10 positions match TRBD1. Sequenced here: peripheral blood, sampled before any cancer treatment. Here the CDR3 reads CASSPGTGAQETQYF. CDR3 DNA sequence: TGTGCCAGCAGCCCCGGGACAGGGGCCCAAGAGACCCAGTACTTC.